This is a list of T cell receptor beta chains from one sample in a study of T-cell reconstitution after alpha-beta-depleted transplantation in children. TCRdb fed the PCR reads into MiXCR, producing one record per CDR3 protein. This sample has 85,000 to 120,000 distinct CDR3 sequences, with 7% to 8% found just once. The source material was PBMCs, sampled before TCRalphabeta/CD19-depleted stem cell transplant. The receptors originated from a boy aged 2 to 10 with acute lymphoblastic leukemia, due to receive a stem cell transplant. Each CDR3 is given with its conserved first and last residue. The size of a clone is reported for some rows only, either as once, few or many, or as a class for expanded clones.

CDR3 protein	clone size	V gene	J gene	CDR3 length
CATSDTNEQFF	many	TRBV24-1	TRBJ2-1	11
CASSLRGGTNEQYF	many	TRBV5-6	TRBJ2-7	14
CAGGSGKNIQYF	.	TRBV24-1	TRBJ2-4	12
CASSLLAGGPGAPTDTQYF	.	TRBV11-2	TRBJ2-3	19
CASSLVVGIPYTEAFF	.	TRBV7-9	TRBJ1-1	16
CASSSSPAGGLTEAFF	many	TRBV5-1	TRBJ1-1	16
CASSFSYRGGEQYF	few	TRBV12-3/TRBV12-4	TRBJ2-7	14
CASGQTGGAGGYTF	.	TRBV12-5	TRBJ1-2	14
CASGGEQPQHF	few	TRBV19	TRBJ1-5	11
CASKLAGFTDTQYF	.	TRBV5-1	TRBJ2-3	14
CASRLEGLALNEQFF	.	TRBV12-2	TRBJ2-1	15
CASSTASRYRGYNEQFF	many	TRBV3-1	TRBJ2-1	17
CASSYSRGTSGANVLTF	.	TRBV6-5	TRBJ2-6	17
CATSRAVNTEAFF	few	TRBV15	TRBJ1-1	13
CASRVRFPTDTQYF	.	TRBV5-1	TRBJ2-3	14
CASSLVPGSTGELFF	many	TRBV7-2	TRBJ2-2	15
CASSALVGAHEQYF	many	TRBV7-2	TRBJ2-7	14
CSVQGLSSYNEQFF	many	TRBV29-1	TRBJ2-1	14
CASSGSTGLGLEQYF	.	TRBV7-9	TRBJ2-7	15
CASSVDRGNEKPFF	.	TRBV5-5	TRBJ1-4	14
CASSLYPPGRYSNQPQHF	many	TRBV27	TRBJ1-5	18
CASSLTAEVRVAEAFF	.	TRBV5-1	TRBJ1-1	16